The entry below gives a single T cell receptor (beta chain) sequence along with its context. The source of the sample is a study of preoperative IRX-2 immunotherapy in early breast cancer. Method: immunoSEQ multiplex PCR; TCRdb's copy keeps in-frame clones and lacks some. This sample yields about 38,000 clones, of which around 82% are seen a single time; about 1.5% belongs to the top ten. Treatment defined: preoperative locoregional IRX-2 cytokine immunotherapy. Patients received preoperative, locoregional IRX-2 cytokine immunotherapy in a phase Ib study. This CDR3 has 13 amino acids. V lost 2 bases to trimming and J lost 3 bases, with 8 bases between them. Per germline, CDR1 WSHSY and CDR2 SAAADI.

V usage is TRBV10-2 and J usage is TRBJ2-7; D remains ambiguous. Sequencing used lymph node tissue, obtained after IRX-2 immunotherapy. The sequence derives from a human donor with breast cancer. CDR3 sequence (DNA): TGCGCCAGCAGTGAGGGGAATGTCTACGAGCAGTACTTC. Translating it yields CASSEGNVYEQYF.